These 2 T cell receptor beta chains share one sample of origin, sequenced in a study of T-cell reconstitution after alpha-beta-depleted transplantation in children. Molecular barcoding with unique molecular identifiers was used for the TCRbeta library. TCRdb fed the PCR reads into MiXCR, producing one record per CDR3 protein. Here the sample spans hundreds of thousands of distinct CDR3 sequences, over 15% being singletons. The starting material was PBMCs from the stem cell graft donor, obtained from the stem cell graft. The receptors were sampled from a human donor who donated a stem cell graft to a child with acute myeloid leukemia.

The V and J genes are TRBV7-2 and TRBJ1-1; D is perhaps TRBD1 (5 bases). Trimming left V 2 bases short and J 7 bases short, with 11 bases between. The CDR3 is 13 residues long. Germline V gene lookup returns CDR1 SGHTA and CDR2 FQGNSA. The CDR3 coding sequence is TGTGCCAGCAGCTTACGGTCCCAGGGTGAAGCTTTCTTT. It translates to CASSLRSQGEAFF.

The table lists this clonotype with many counts. The rearrangement links TRBV6-1 to TRBJ2-4; D perhaps matches TRBD1 (6 bases). Trimming took 7 bases from V and 0 from J, leaving 10 bases between them. This CDR3 contains 14 residues. Germline V gene sequence: CDR1 MNHNS, CDR2 SASEGT. In DNA, the CDR3 is TGTGCCAGCAACTTACAGGGAGCCAAAAACATTCAGTACTTC. Amino acid sequence: CASNLQGAKNIQYF.